This T cell receptor (beta chain) was recovered during a study of shared T cell receptors in the human thymus (dated by TCRdb to about 2021). Study-wide context: The study examined how self-reactive, shared T-cell receptor alpha chains are generated in the human thymus.

The library relied on the immunoSEQ multiplex PCR assay. This immuneACCESS table, as held by TCRdb, lists in-frame sequences with V and J called but not all clones. Of the missing ones, under half trace to an unresolved V gene in checked studies; the others have no known cause. The sample includes 500,000 to 550,000 clones, with around 78% observed a single time. The ten largest account for about 0.012% of the sample. On this clone itself: Its antigen has not been determined. Base qualities are not recorded, but no much larger clone differs from it by a single base.

Its CDR3 holds 15 amino acids, cysteine through phenylalanine. Only the CDR3 part of the read is kept: 45 bases, read in frame from the first base. From a lookup of the germline V gene, CDR1 and CDR2 are SGHDT and YYEEEE. Trimming removed 2 bases from V and 5 bases from J; the gene matches leave 4 bases unexplained. These data also featured in a second study, about human thymus T cells. As the second study states: The donors were immunologically healthy infants in Finland who had open corrective cardiac surgery for congenital heart defects. The thymus tissue came from surgical resects taken out during corrective cardiac surgery. Both the thymic and the peripheral blood repertoires appeared to show biased V and J gene segment usage. The related research reported highly overlapping thymic TCR repertoires among unrelated individuals. The study characterized TCR alpha and beta repertoires from roughly 8 infant thymus samples and a few related peripheral blood samples. Donor ages ranged from 7 to 244 days, and the cohort comprised over five male and a couple of female infants. Thymocytes were freed from the tissue by mechanical means and kept at -70 degrees C as pellets of about 9-30 million cells. A QIAsymphony instrument was used to extract genomic DNA from frozen cell pellets. TCRB and TCRAD loci were amplified from a standardized quantity of quality-controlled genomic DNA using the immunoSEQ multiplex PCR assay. The amplicons spanned the V(D)J region and were long enough to cover the CDR3 and allow V and J genes to be identified. Amplicon sequencing was performed on an Illumina platform through the commercial immunoSEQ service. Primer bias and sequencing errors were corrected using previously described methods, and TCRAD and TCRB definitions followed the IMGT database. Analysis of the repertoires was done with immunoSEQ Analyzer 3.0 and VDJTools and included basic statistics, V/J segment usage, diversity estimates, rarefaction and pairwise overlap. Chao1, ChaoE, Efron-Thisted, Shannon and inverse Simpson indices were used to estimate diversity, which was also estimated on datasets down-sampled to the smallest sample. Repertoire overlap was assessed by strict matching of CDR3 nucleotide sequence, V gene and J gene, and clustering was done by Jaccard-based multidimensional scaling. On average, roughly 810,000 unique TCRB clonotypes were obtained from thymus samples, compared with approximately 82,000 from blood samples.

The V gene is TRBV5-6 and the J gene is TRBJ1-4, with TRBD1 matching 9 junction bases. Sample: thymocytes. This TCR was sampled from a boy younger than two with a congenital heart defect. Donor details come from another sample of the same person, matched by shared clones. CDR3 loop: CASSLPGTGNEKLFF. The nucleotides are TGTGCCAGCAGCTTACCCGGGACAGGGAATGAAAAACTGTTTTTT. With all but the CDR3 taken from the reference TRBV5-6 and TRBJ1-4 genes, the full variable domain is: DAGVTQSPTHLIKTRGQQVTLRCSPKSGHDTVSWYQQALGQGPQFIFQYYEEEERQRGNFPDRFSGHQFPNYSSELNVNALLLGDSALYLCASSLPGTGNEKLFFGSGTQLSVL.